A selection of T cell receptor beta chains follows, all from one sample in a study of immune characterization of retroperitoneal liposarcoma. A single record per CDR3 protein comes from TCRdb applying MiXCR to the PCR reads. This sample carries over 6,000 distinct CDR3 sequences, around 29% of them seen once, and the ten largest clones take roughly 40%. The material sequenced was blood. The source of these receptors is a male donor with retroperitoneal liposarcoma. Both conserved end residues are part of each CDR3. The D gene is left open where the match is weak. Only some rows state a clone size, as once, few, many or a class for expanded clones.

>few|TRBV6-6|TRBJ1-2|.
TGTGCCATCAACCAATGGTCCCACTATGGCTACACCTTC
CAINQWSHYGYTF
>few|TRBV7-6|TRBJ2-3|TRBD2
TGTGCCAGCATCACAGCGGGAGGTAGCACAGATACGCAGTATTTT
CASITAGGSTDTQYF
>many|TRBV6-1|TRBJ2-7|TRBD2
TGTGCCAGCAGTGAAAGTCTAGCGGGAGCCTACGAGCAGTACTTC
CASSESLAGAYEQYF
>once|TRBV30|TRBJ2-7|TRBD2
TGTGCCTGGAGTGTTTTAGCGGGATCCTACGAGCAGTACTTC
CAWSVLAGSYEQYF
>many|TRBV6-1|TRBJ2-1|TRBD2
TGTGCCAGCAGTGAAGCGGGGGGGGCCTACAATGAGCAGTTCTTC
CASSEAGGAYNEQFF
>many|TRBV6-4|TRBJ2-3|.
TGTGCCAGCAGTCTGACGGGAGCATCGGATACGCAGTATTTT
CASSLTGASDTQYF
>large|TRBV12-3/TRBV12-4|TRBJ2-1|TRBD1
TGTGCCAGCAGCCCGACGGACAGGTCATCCTACAATGAGCAGTTCTTC
CASSPTDRSSYNEQFF
>few|TRBV27|TRBJ1-6|.
TGTGCCAGCAGTTCTAAAAATACGTGGAATTCACCCCTCCACTTT
CASSSKNTWNSPLHF
>few|TRBV6-1|TRBJ2-7|TRBD1
TGTGCCAGCAGTCCCCTACTTCGACAGGGTGGGCAGTACTTC
CASSPLLRQGGQYF
>.|TRBV7-2|TRBJ2-7|.
TGTGCCAGCAGCTTAGGATATTACGAGCAGTACTTC
CASSLGYYEQYF
>.|TRBV6-1|TRBJ1-4|.
TGTGCCAGCAGTGCCCTGTCCCCTGGGACTAATGAAAAACTGTTTTTT
CASSALSPGTNEKLFF
>few|TRBV12-3/TRBV12-4|TRBJ2-1|TRBD2
TGTGCCAGCAGTCCCATTCTTAGCGGGCCCTACAATGAGCAGTTCTTC
CASSPILSGPYNEQFF
>many|TRBV12-3/TRBV12-4|TRBJ1-4|.
TGTGCCAGCAGTTTCCGGGAAAAACTGTTTTTT
CASSFREKLFF
>many|TRBV6-1|TRBJ1-2|TRBD1
TGTGCCAGCAAAACCAACCGGGACAGGGTCGGCGGCTACACCTTC
CASKTNRDRVGGYTF
>many|TRBV6-1|TRBJ2-5|.
TGTGCCAGCAATCGAAGATTAGGCAGTCAAGAGACCCAGTACTTC
CASNRRLGSQETQYF
>many|TRBV27|TRBJ1-1|.
TGTGCCAGCAGTTTTACCCGGACTGATCGAGGGACTGAAGCTTTCTTT
CASSFTRTDRGTEAFF
>many|TRBV12-3/TRBV12-4|TRBJ2-3|TRBD2
TGTGCCAGCAGTTTTTGGTCTAGCGGGAGTTCAGATACGCAGTATTTT
CASSFWSSGSSDTQYF
>few|TRBV27|TRBJ2-1|.
TGTGCCAGCAGTTGGGGCAGCTCCTACAATGAGCAGTTCTTC
CASSWGSSYNEQFF
>once|TRBV4-1|TRBJ2-6|TRBD1
TGTGCCAGCAGCCAAAGAGGCGACAGGGGAAACTCTGGGGCCAACGTCCTGACTTTC
CASSQRGDRGNSGANVLTF
>.|TRBV7-2|TRBJ2-4|TRBD1
TGTGCCAGCAGCTTAGTTGACAGGGGCGTCAAAAACATTCAGTACTTC
CASSLVDRGVKNIQYF
>many|TRBV7-9|TRBJ2-1|.
TGTGCCAGCAGCTCCGAGCGCGGAGAGACCCAGTTCTTC
CASSSERGETQFF
>.|TRBV19|TRBJ2-3|TRBD1
TGTGCCAGTAGTATAGAGGGACAGCTTAGCACAGATACGCAGTATTTT
CASSIEGQLSTDTQYF
>many|TRBV5-5|TRBJ1-2|TRBD1
TGTGCCAGCAGCTTCCACCCGGACAGGCCTTATGGCTACACCTTC
CASSFHPDRPYGYTF
>.|TRBV14|TRBJ2-7|.
TGTGCCAGCAGCCAAGTCGACAGCTGGGGCTACGAGCAGTACTTC
CASSQVDSWGYEQYF
>many|TRBV12-3/TRBV12-4|TRBJ2-3|TRBD1
TGTGCCAGCAGACCCAGGGCAGGGGGCCGCACAGATACGCAGTATTTT
CASRPRAGGRTDTQYF
>.|TRBV7-2|TRBJ2-1|.
TGTGCCAGCAGCTTAGATATAGTCTACAATGAGCAGTTCTTC
CASSLDIVYNEQFF
>.|TRBV12-3/TRBV12-4|TRBJ2-1|TRBD1
TGTGCCAGCAGCCAGACAGGGTCCTACGAGCAGTTCTTC
CASSQTGSYEQFF
>medium-sized|TRBV6-1|TRBJ2-1|TRBD1
TGTGCCAGCAGTTCTGGGACAGAAAATGAGCAGTTCTTC
CASSSGTENEQFF
>many|TRBV7-2|TRBJ2-7|.
TGTGCCAGCAGCTTAGGTTTCGGGAGCGAGCAGTACTTC
CASSLGFGSEQYF
>.|TRBV5-3|TRBJ2-3|.
TGTGCCAGCAGCTTGGATACGGGAAATTACGAGCAGTATTTT
CASSLDTGNYEQYF
>.|TRBV6-6|TRBJ2-1|.
TGTGCCAGCAGTTACCGGGGACAAACCTACAATGAGCAGTTCTTC
CASSYRGQTYNEQFF
>.|TRBV4-2|TRBJ2-7|TRBD2
TGTGCCAGCAGTCCCCGGGGTAGCGGGGGTTACGAGCAGTACTTC
CASSPRGSGGYEQYF
>many|TRBV27|TRBJ1-2|TRBD1
TGTGCCAGCAGTCCCTCCAGGGGGCAGGACTATGGCTACACCTTC
CASSPSRGQDYGYTF
>few|TRBV12-3/TRBV12-4|TRBJ2-2|TRBD1
TGTGCCAGCAGCAATTTCGAGACAGGGTACGACGGGGAGCTGTTTTTT
CASSNFETGYDGELFF
>.|TRBV6-6|TRBJ1-1|.
TGTGCCAGCAGTGGACAGACTGAAGCTTTCTTT
CASSGQTEAFF
>.|TRBV7-2|TRBJ1-2|.
TGTGCCAGCAGCCCCCCTCACGGGGTTAACTATGGCTACACCTTC
CASSPPHGVNYGYTF
>.|TRBV7-6|TRBJ2-2|.
TGTGCCAGCAGTTCAGGCGGGGAGCTGTTTTTT
CASSSGGELFF
>once|TRBV6-1|TRBJ2-3|.
TGTGCCAGCAGTGTAAGTGCTAGGCTCCCGTTCTTC
CASSVSARLPFF
>.|TRBV7-2|TRBJ2-5|.
TGTGCCAGCAGCCGGTCAGGTGTTGAGACCCAGTACTTC
CASSRSGVETQYF
>many|TRBV12-3/TRBV12-4|TRBJ2-7|.
TGTGCCAGCAGTTTTGGGGGCAGTAGCCACGAGCAGTACTTC
CASSFGGSSHEQYF
>many|TRBV27|TRBJ2-7|.
TGTGCCAGTAGGACAGACGGGTACAATGAGCAGTACTTC
CASRTDGYNEQYF